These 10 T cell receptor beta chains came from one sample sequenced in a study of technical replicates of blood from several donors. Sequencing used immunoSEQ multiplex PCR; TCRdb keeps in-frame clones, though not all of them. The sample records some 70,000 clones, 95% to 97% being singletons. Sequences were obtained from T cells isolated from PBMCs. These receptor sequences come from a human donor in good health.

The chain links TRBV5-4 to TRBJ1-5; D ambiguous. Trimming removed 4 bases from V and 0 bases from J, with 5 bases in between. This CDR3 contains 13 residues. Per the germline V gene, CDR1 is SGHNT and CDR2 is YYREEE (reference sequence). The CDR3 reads CASSLDSNQPQHF. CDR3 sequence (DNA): TGTGCCAGCAGCCTAGATAGCAATCAGCCCCAGCATTTT.

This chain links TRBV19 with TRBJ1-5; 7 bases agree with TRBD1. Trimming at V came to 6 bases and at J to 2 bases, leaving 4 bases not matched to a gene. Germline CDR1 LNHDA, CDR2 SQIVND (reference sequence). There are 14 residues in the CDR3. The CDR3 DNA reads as TGTGCCAGTAGGGCCGGACAGGGCAATCAGCCCCAGCATTTT. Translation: CASRAGQGNQPQHF.

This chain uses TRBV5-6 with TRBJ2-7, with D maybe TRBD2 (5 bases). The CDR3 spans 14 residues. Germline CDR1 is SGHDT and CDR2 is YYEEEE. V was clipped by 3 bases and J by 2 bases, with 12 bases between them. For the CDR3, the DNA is TGTGCCAGCAGCTCAGGACTGCTAGCCTACGAGCAGTACTTC. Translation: CASSSGLLAYEQYF.

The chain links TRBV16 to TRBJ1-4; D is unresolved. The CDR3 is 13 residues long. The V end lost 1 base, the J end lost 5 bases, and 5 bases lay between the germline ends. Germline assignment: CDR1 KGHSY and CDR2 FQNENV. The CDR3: CASSQFENEKLFF. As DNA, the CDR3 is TGTGCCAGCAGCCAATTCGAGAATGAAAAACTGTTTTTT.

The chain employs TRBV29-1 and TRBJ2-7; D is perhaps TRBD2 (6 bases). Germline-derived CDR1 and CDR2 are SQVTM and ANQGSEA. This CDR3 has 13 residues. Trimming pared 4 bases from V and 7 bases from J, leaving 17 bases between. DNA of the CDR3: TGCAGCGTTGCTTACGGACTGGCGGGAGAGCAGTACTTC. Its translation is CSVAYGLAGEQYF.

The DNA for the CDR3 is TGTGCCAGCAGCTTGGGAGGGGTGGCTGAAGCTTTCTTT. Protein product: CASSLGGVAEAFF. The genes are TRBV7-3 and TRBJ1-1; D perhaps matches TRBD1 (5 bases). The CDR3 is 13 amino acids. Trimming shortened V by 3 bases and J by 6 bases, and 11 bases separated the two germline ends. From germline, CDR1 is SGHTA and CDR2 FQGTGA. The full variable domain, its missing parts supplied by reference TRBV7-3 and TRBJ1-1, is GAGVSQTPSNKVTEKGKYVELRCDPISGHTALYWYRQSLGQGPEFLIYFQGTGAADDSGLPNDRFFAVRPEGSVSTLKIQRTERGDSAVYLCASSLGGVAEAFFGQGTRLTVV.

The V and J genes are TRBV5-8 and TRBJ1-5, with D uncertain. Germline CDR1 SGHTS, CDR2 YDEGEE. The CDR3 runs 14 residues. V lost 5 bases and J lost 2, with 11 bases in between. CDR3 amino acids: CASRTIYGNQPQHF. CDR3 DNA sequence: TGTGCCAGCAGAACTATCTATGGCAATCAGCCCCAGCATTTT.

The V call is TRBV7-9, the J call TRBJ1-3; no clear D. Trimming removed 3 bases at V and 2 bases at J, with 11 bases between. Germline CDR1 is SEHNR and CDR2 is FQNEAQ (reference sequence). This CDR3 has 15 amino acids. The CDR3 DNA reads TGTGCCAGCAGCTTCGGTCCGGGGACTGGAAACACCATATATTTT. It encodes CASSFGPGTGNTIYF.

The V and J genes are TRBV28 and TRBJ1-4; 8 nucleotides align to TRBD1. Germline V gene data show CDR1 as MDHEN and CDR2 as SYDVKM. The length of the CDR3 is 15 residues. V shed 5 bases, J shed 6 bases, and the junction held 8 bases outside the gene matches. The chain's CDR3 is CASSQIQGVDEKLFF. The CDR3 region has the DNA TGTGCCAGCAGTCAAATACAGGGGGTGGATGAAAAACTGTTTTTT.

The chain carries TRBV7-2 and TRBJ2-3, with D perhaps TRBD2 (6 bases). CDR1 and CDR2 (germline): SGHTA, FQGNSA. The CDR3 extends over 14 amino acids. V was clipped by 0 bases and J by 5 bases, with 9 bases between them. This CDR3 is CASSLAGGVDTQYF. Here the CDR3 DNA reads TGTGCCAGCAGCTTAGCAGGAGGGGTAGATACGCAGTATTTT.